The 25 T cell receptor beta chains below were found in one sample sequenced in a study of T cell responses to AZD1222 COVID-19 vaccine. Libraries were prepared by immunoSEQ multiplex PCR; TCRdb keeps only in-frame clonotypes and omits some of them. Of roughly 150,000 clones in the sample, about 87% are singletons; the top ten hold about a tenth. Here the sequenced sample was peripheral blood, taken 28 days after the second AZD1222 dose. These receptors were collected from an adult who received the AZD1222 COVID-19 vaccine.

This rearrangement joins TRBV5-4 to TRBJ2-2; D not resolved. Between the trimmed V and J ends, which lost 4 bases and 6 bases, there was a span of 13 bases. The germline gives CDR1 SGHNT, CDR2 YYREEE (reference sequence). This CDR3 is 14 amino acids long. CDR3 sequence reads: CASSTDPGAGELFF. The CDR3 DNA reads as TGTGCCAGCAGCACGGATCCAGGAGCCGGGGAGCTGTTTTTT.

The gene calls are TRBV5-6 and TRBJ2-1; possible D gene TRBD2, 5 bases. CDR1 and CDR2 from the germline V gene are SGHDT and YYEEEE. This CDR3 contains 13 residues. V was shortened by 6 bases and J by 6 bases, with 13 bases between the two germline ends. The CDR3 protein is CASIGGPTNEQFF. CDR3 in DNA: TGTGCCAGCATCGGCGGGCCCACCAATGAGCAGTTCTTC.

The V gene is TRBV28, the J gene TRBJ2-1; 8 nucleotides line up with TRBD2. Germline CDR1 and CDR2: MDHEN and SYDVKM. V was clipped by 1 base and J by 6 bases; unmatched bases: 5. The CDR3 loop spans 15 amino acids. CDR3 coding DNA: TGTGCCAGCAGTTTATACCAGCGGGGGCCCAATGAGCAGTTCTTC. This gives the protein CASSLYQRGPNEQFF.

V gene TRBV7-2 combines with J gene TRBJ2-3; D not certain. V dropped 5 bases and J dropped 6 bases, with 6 bases sitting between them. The germline gives CDR1 SGHTA, CDR2 FQGNSA. The CDR3 length is 11 residues. CDR3 sequence (DNA): TGTGCCAGCAGCCAAGAGGATACGCAGTATTTT. Amino acids: CASSQEDTQYF.

The V and J genes are TRBV23-1 and TRBJ2-1; the D gene is possibly TRBD2 (6 bases). TRBV23-1 has ORF status, its function being uncertain. Trimming cost V 0 bases and J 8 bases, with 20 bases left between them. CDR3 length: 17 residues. The CDR3, as DNA: TGCGCCAGCAGTCAATCTAGCGGACAATTATCGGAGGATGAGCAGTTCTTC. As protein: CASSQSSGQLSEDEQFF.

The V call is TRBV28, the J call TRBJ2-5; D is unclear. V was shortened by 2 bases and J by 3 bases, with 1 base between the two germline ends. Germline CDR1 MDHEN, CDR2 SYDVKM. This CDR3 has 11 residues. The CDR3 loop is CASSLEETQYF. CDR3 in DNA: TGTGCCAGCAGTTTAGAAGAGACCCAGTACTTC.

The chain couples TRBV5-4 to TRBJ1-2; D may be TRBD1 (5 bases). V was cut by 0 bases and J by 7 bases, with 10 bases left in between. Germline V CDR1 and CDR2: SGHNT, YYREEE (reference sequence). The CDR3 has 13 residues. Here the CDR3 reads CASSLEEGLGYTF. CDR3 sequence (DNA): TGTGCCAGCAGCTTGGAGGAGGGACTTGGCTACACCTTC.

V is TRBV5-1 and J is TRBJ1-1; D is unresolved. Trimming shortened V by 1 base and J by 5 bases, and 12 bases separated the two germline ends. The germline CDR1 and CDR2 sequences are SGHRS and YFSETQ. The length of the CDR3 is 14 residues. CDR3 nucleotides: TGCGCCAGCAGCTTGACGCAGCGGGGAACTGAAGCTTTCTTT. Translating it yields CASSLTQRGTEAFF.

The V gene is TRBV5-1, the J gene TRBJ1-3; D is possibly TRBD1 (6 bases). This CDR3 has 16 residues. Germline loops: CDR1 SGHRS, CDR2 YFSETQ. Trimming took 3 bases from V and 0 from J, leaving 13 bases between them. The CDR3 nucleotides read TGCGCCAGCAGCTCCCAGGGGTACGACTCTGGAAACACCATATATTTT. This sequence encodes CASSSQGYDSGNTIYF.

V is TRBV18 and J is TRBJ2-7; weak D call: TRBD1 (6 bases). CDR1 is KGHSH, CDR2 LQKENI, per germline. The CDR3 has 15 residues. Trimming removed 1 base from V and 2 bases from J, with 12 bases in between. CDR3 in DNA: TGTGCCAGCTCACCACAAGGGGACACCGCCTACGAGCAGTACTTC. Its protein product is CASSPQGDTAYEQYF.

This chain joins TRBV29-1 and TRBJ2-2, with 7 nucleotides matching TRBD1. The germline gives CDR1 SQVTM, CDR2 ANQGSEA. The CDR3 runs to 12 residues. V trimming: 6 bases; J trimming: 6 bases; junction bases outside the gene matches: 4. The CDR3 loop reads CSVATGPGELFF. The CDR3 region has the DNA TGCAGCGTGGCGACAGGGCCCGGGGAGCTGTTTTTT.

V gene TRBV11-3 combines with J gene TRBJ2-3; D possibly corresponds to TRBD2 (6 bases). Germline assignment: CDR1 SGHNT and CDR2 YENEEA. Deletions cut 5 bases from V and 6 bases from J, with 15 bases between. The CDR3 consists of 14 residues. This chain's CDR3 is CASSKKPGLDTQYF. The CDR3 DNA is TGTGCCAGCAGCAAAAAACCGGGACTGGATACGCAGTATTTT.

This clone occurred once. This rearrangement joins TRBV5-4 to TRBJ2-2, with D perhaps TRBD1 (6 bases). CDR1 is SGHNT, CDR2 YYREEE, per germline (reference sequence). This CDR3 contains 14 residues. Deletions cut 2 bases from V and 6 bases from J, with 11 bases between. DNA of the CDR3: TGTGCCAGCAGCTTCACAGGGTTCCCCGGGGAGCTGTTTTTT. It yields the protein CASSFTGFPGELFF. Looking up the rest from reference TRBV5-4 and TRBJ2-2 gives the full variable domain: ETGVTQSPTHLIKTRGQQVTLRCSSQSGHNTVSWYQQALGQGPQFIFQYYREEENGRGNFPPRFSGLQFPNYSSELNVNALELDDSALYLCASSFTGFPGELFFGEGSRLTVL.

The V call is TRBV4-1, the J call TRBJ2-1, with D unclear. The CDR3 contains 16 residues. Trimming took 2 bases from V and 5 from J, leaving 16 bases between them. Germline V gene lookup returns CDR1 MGHRA and CDR2 YSYEKL. The CDR3 DNA reads as TGCGCCAGCAGCCAAATCTTGGGTTGGCAGAACAATGAGCAGTTCTTC. Protein: CASSQILGWQNNEQFF.

This sequence joins TRBV7-9 and TRBJ1-1; 7 bases match TRBD1. The V gene end was trimmed by 5 bases and the J gene end by 3 bases; junction bases not matched to a gene: 18. The CDR3 contains 18 residues. Looked up from germline, CDR1 is SEHNR and CDR2 is FQNEAQ (reference sequence). Here the CDR3 DNA reads TGTGCCAGCAGCCCCTTTCGGAACAGGGGTCGGGAGGACACTGAAGCTTTCTTT. Translated: CASSPFRNRGREDTEAFF.

The chain has TRBV28 and TRBJ1-6; 7 bases line up with TRBD1. After removal of 8 bases from V and 7 bases from J, the junction contained 8 bases not matched to a gene. This CDR3 spans 14 amino acids. CDR1 and CDR2 from the germline V gene are MDHEN and SYDVKM. As DNA, the CDR3 is TGTGCCAGCCATGACGGGACAGCCAATTCACCCCTCCACTTT. Its protein is CASHDGTANSPLHF.

V gene TRBV27 combines with J gene TRBJ1-6, with D maybe TRBD1 (5 bases). The CDR3 has 17 residues. Germline V lookup: CDR1 MNHEY, CDR2 SMNVEV (reference sequence). V lost 3 bases and J lost 6, with 18 bases in between. The CDR3 coding sequence is TGTGCCAGCAGTTTTGGTTGGGAGGGGCATCTTAATTCACCCCTCCACTTT. This gives the protein CASSFGWEGHLNSPLHF.

The chain has TRBV5-1 and TRBJ2-3, with TRBD2 matching 12 bases. Germline trimming cut 4 bases from V and 0 bases from J; bases unmatched to any gene: 3. This CDR3 region has 16 residues. Germline CDR1 reads SGHRS; CDR2 reads YFSETQ. CDR3 DNA sequence: TGCGCCAGCAGCCTCGGGACTAGCGGGAGCACAGATACGCAGTATTTT. This encodes CASSLGTSGSTDTQYF.

The rearrangement links TRBV18 to TRBJ2-3, with 8 bases matching TRBD2. The V and J ends lost 3 bases and 6 bases, in that order; junction bases with no gene match: 14. The V gene's germline CDR1 is KGHSH and CDR2 LQKENI. The CDR3 has 17 amino acids. The DNA of the CDR3 is TGTGCCAGCTCACCCCCGGCTCTTCGGGAGGGCCGCGATACGCAGTATTTT. This gives the protein CASSPPALREGRDTQYF.

The V gene is TRBV6-1, the J gene TRBJ1-1, with D possibly being TRBD1 (5 bases). The V gene's germline CDR1 is MNHNS and CDR2 SASEGT. The CDR3 contains 16 residues. With 3 bases removed from V and 0 bases from J, the gap between germline ends came to 14 bases. In DNA form, the CDR3 reads TGTGCCAGCAGTGAGCAGGGTACGGTGTTGAACACTGAAGCTTTCTTT. This codes for CASSEQGTVLNTEAFF.

The rearrangement uses TRBV28 and TRBJ2-7; 10 positions match TRBD2. Germline CDR1 is MDHEN and CDR2 is SYDVKM. The V and J ends lost 5 bases and 4 bases, in that order; junction bases with no gene match: 11. The CDR3 extends over 16 amino acids. CDR3 DNA: TGTGCCAGCAGTGACTTCGGGCTAGCGGGAGTGTACGAGCAGTACTTC. It codes for CASSDFGLAGVYEQYF.

The chain has TRBV28 and TRBJ1-2; maybe TRBD1 (5 bases). The length of the CDR3 is 12 residues. V lost 3 bases and J lost 6, with 8 bases in between. Germline CDR1 is MDHEN and CDR2 is SYDVKM. The CDR3 coding sequence is TGTGCCAGCAGTTTCGGGGCGCATGGCTACACCTTC. Its translation is CASSFGAHGYTF.

The chain is built from TRBV7-2 and TRBJ2-5, with D unresolved. Germline V gives CDR1 SGHTA, CDR2 FQGNSA. V was pared by 4 bases and J by 5 bases, with 11 bases between. CDR3 length equals 13 residues. CDR3 nucleotide sequence: TGTGCCAGCAGCTCGGGTTTCGGGGAGACCCAGTACTTC. This encodes CASSSGFGETQYF.

This chain joins TRBV25-1 and TRBJ2-7; 8 bases agree with TRBD2. V was pared by 3 bases and J by 6 bases, with 10 bases of the junction left unmatched. This CDR3 comprises 15 residues. Per germline, CDR1 MGHDK and CDR2 SYGVNS. CDR3 DNA: TGTGCCAGCAGTGATGGGGGACTAGTGTTTCCCGAGCAGTACTTC. This gives the protein CASSDGGLVFPEQYF.

This rearrangement joins TRBV4-3 to TRBJ2-6, with 7 bases fitting TRBD1. The CDR3 covers 18 residues. Germline V gene lookup returns CDR1 LGHNA and CDR2 YSLEER. V gave up 0 bases and J gave up 4 bases; unmatched junction bases: 9. CDR3 protein: CASSQDWKGAGGANVLTF. The DNA of the CDR3 is TGCGCCAGCAGCCAAGATTGGAAGGGGGCAGGAGGGGCCAACGTCCTGACTTTC.